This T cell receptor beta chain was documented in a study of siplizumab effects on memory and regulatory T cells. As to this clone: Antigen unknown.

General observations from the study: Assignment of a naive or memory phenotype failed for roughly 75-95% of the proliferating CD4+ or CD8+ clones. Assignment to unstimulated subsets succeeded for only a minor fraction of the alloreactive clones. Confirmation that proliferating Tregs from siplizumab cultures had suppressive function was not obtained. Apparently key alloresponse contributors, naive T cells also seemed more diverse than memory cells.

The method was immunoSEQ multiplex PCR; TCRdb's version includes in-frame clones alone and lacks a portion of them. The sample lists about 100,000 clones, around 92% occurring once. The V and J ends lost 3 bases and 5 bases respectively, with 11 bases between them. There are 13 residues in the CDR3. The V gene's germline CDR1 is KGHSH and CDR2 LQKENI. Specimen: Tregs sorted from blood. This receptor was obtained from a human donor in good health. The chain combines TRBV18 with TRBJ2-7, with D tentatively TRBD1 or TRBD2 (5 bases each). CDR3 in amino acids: CASSPQGVHEQYF. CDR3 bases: TGTGCCAGCTCACCTCAGGGAGTGCACGAGCAGTACTTC.